The TCR beta chain under discussion was sequenced for a study of human T cells and chemical hapten exposure. Time point given: pre-sensitization, week 0. Treatment of the sample: therapeutic diphenylcyclopropenone sensitization with weekly scalp DPC. Each cDNA molecule in the library carried unique molecular identifiers. Each CDR3 protein is one row after TCRdb ran MiXCR on the RACE reads. The sample includes 80,000 to 100,000 distinct CDR3 sequences, roughly 8.8% of them seen just once. V was pared by 5 bases and J by 9 bases, with 5 bases of the junction left unmatched. CDR1 and CDR2 (germline): SGHAT, FQNNGV. The CDR3 runs 13 residues. This clonotype has only a few counts. Its antigen is unidentified. Broader study findings: More PT1 expanded TCRs went with higher patch test scores.

The material sequenced was whole blood, taken in connection with sensitization to the hapten diphenylcyclopropenone (DPC). This receptor was identified in a woman between 35 and 50 years old with alopecia areata. Some clones in this sample may be carry-over from other donors' samples. The rearrangement joins TRBV11-2 to TRBJ2-1; TRBD1 agrees at 9 bases. The CDR3 reads CASSPDRGTEQFF. As DNA, the CDR3 is TGTGCCAGCAGCCCGGACAGGGGCACTGAGCAGTTCTTC.